This T cell receptor (beta chain) was sequenced for a study of T cells in Graves' hyperthyroidism and ophthalmopathy. Study-wide findings and caveats: Among clonotypes expanded in thyroid above 0.001, most were also found in blood. Onset of ophthalmopathy came a median around 7.1 months after the model predicted it.

Germline V gene lookup returns CDR1 SGHRS and CDR2 YFSETQ. This CDR3 region has 15 residues. V lost 3 bases, J lost 6 bases, and 8 bases stayed unmatched. Blood dates from first hyperthyroidism diagnosis, before any ophthalmopathy symptoms. The CDR3 regions of TCR beta were amplified from RNA transcripts. When the TCR CDR3 underwent first-round RT-PCR, the HTBI primer set was used. Using its own MiXCR run on the multiplex PCR reads, TCRdb lists one record per CDR3 protein. The sample holds about 720,000 distinct CDR3 sequences, over 15% seen once. Ten or more counts support this clonotype. Its antigen is not identified.

Sequencing was done on a sample of blood. The chain employs TRBV5-1 and TRBJ2-1, with 8 bases aligning to TRBD1. The clonotype comes from a woman aged 45-65 years with Graves' hyperthyroidism that later progressed to Graves' ophthalmopathy. The CDR3 coding sequence is TGCGCCAGCAGCTCCCACTCGGGACAGGCCAATGAGCAGTTCTTC. This encodes CASSSHSGQANEQFF. Supplemented by reference TRBV5-1 and TRBJ2-1, the full variable domain reads KAGVTQTPRYLIKTRGQQVTLSCSPISGHRSVSWYQQTPGQGLQFLFEYFSETQRNKGNFPGRFSGRQFSNSRSEMNVSTLELGDSALYLCASSSHSGQANEQFFGPGTRLTVL.